Each of the 30 T cell receptor beta chains below was sequenced from the same sample in a study of CD8 T cells in ankylosing spondylitis. TCRdb re-derived calls from the 5' RACE reads in MiXCR, one entry per CDR3 protein. This sample has around 35,000 distinct CDR3 sequences, with around 10% found just once. The specimen was synovial fluid, either unsorted or a sorted T cell fraction (not recorded which). The receptors shown here come from a male donor with ankylosing spondylitis.

In its sample, this clonotype was seen many times. The chain recombines TRBV12-3 or TRBV12-4 with TRBJ1-4; no firm D call. The CDR3 runs to 14 residues. V was pared by 2 bases and J by 2 bases, with 6 bases between. As DNA, the CDR3 is TGTGCCAGCAGTTTAATGGCGACTAATGAAAAACTGTTTTTT. Residues: CASSLMATNEKLFF.

The rearrangement joins TRBV2 to TRBJ2-7; no reliable D call. Germline V gene sequence: CDR1 SNHLY, CDR2 FYNNEI. CDR3 size: 13 residues. The V end lost 4 bases, the J end lost 0 bases, and 7 bases lay between the germline ends. Here the CDR3 reads CASSGRYSYEQYF. The CDR3 DNA follows: TGTGCCAGCAGTGGACGGTACTCCTACGAGCAGTACTTC.

This clonotype was seen more than once but under ten times. The chain employs TRBV6-2 or TRBV6-3 and TRBJ2-7; D might be TRBD1 or TRBD2, each matching 7 bases. V was pared by 7 bases and J by 7 bases, with 23 bases between. The germline V gene encodes CDR1 MNHEY and CDR2 SVGEGT. The CDR3 covers 15 residues. The CDR3 sequence: CASTFDQGTAGEQYF. CDR3 DNA: TGTGCCAGCACTTTTGACCAGGGGACAGCGGGGGAGCAGTACTTC.

This clonotype was detected once. The junction departs from the called germline gene at one end, perhaps through a read error. The V and J genes are TRBV27 and TRBJ2-1; perhaps TRBD1 as D (6 bases). The CDR3 runs 16 residues. Germline V gives CDR1 MNHEY, CDR2 SMNVEV (reference sequence). The chain's CDR3 is CASSPVGGQTYNEQSF. CDR3 DNA sequence: TGTGCCAGCAGTCCCGTAGGTGGACAGACCTACAACGAGCAGTCCTTC.

This clonotype has ten or more counts. This rearrangement joins TRBV7-6 to TRBJ2-5; the D gene is possibly TRBD1 (8 bases). CDR1 and CDR2 from the germline V gene are SGHVS and FNYEAQ. V lost 3 bases, J lost 4 bases, and 15 bases lay in between. The CDR3 runs 15 residues. The CDR3 coding sequence is TGTGCCAGCAGCTTGGGAACAGGGGGGGCAGAGACCCAGTACTTC. The encoded protein is CASSLGTGGAETQYF.

The V gene is TRBV7-3, the J gene TRBJ2-3; 10 bases match TRBD2. The V and J ends lost 5 bases and 1 base, in that order; junction bases with no gene match: 6. The germline V gene has CDR1 SGHTA and CDR2 FQGTGA. The length of the CDR3 is 16 residues. CDR3 sequence (DNA): TGTGCCAGCAGCGCCAGTCTAGCGGGAGGCACAGATACGCAGTATTTT. It encodes CASSASLAGGTDTQYF.

This clonotype was detected a few times. V gene TRBV5-1 combines with J gene TRBJ2-2; 8 bases agree with TRBD2. Germline V gives CDR1 SGHRS, CDR2 YFSETQ. V gave up 4 bases and J gave up 5 bases; unmatched junction bases: 7. The CDR3 consists of 15 residues. The CDR3 nucleotides read TGCGCCAGCAGCATGAGCGGGAGCGGAACCGGGGAGCTGTTTTTT. Its protein is CASSMSGSGTGELFF.

This clonotype has ten or more counts. The genes are TRBV29-1 and TRBJ2-2; D uncertain. The length of the CDR3 is 12 residues. Trimming took off 6 bases at V and 3 bases at J, with 8 bases between the two ends. CDR1 SQVTM and CDR2 ANQGSEA come from the germline V gene. CDR3 nucleotides: TGCAGCGTCCATACCTACACCGGGGAGCTGTTTTTT. Encoded protein: CSVHTYTGELFF.

Only a few counts were recorded for this clonotype. The V gene is TRBV12-3 or TRBV12-4, the J gene TRBJ2-3; D is unresolved. V was trimmed by 5 bases and J by 5 bases, leaving 5 bases between them. The CDR3 length is 11 residues. The CDR3 DNA follows: TGTGCCAGCAGTCAAATAGATACGCAGTATTTT. Its protein is CASSQIDTQYF.

This clonotype was observed at least ten times. DNA for the CDR3: TGTGCCAGCAGCACCCGGACAGATGGCTACACCTTC. It translates to CASSTRTDGYTF. This chain uses TRBV13 with TRBJ1-2; TRBD1 is a possible D gene (6 bases). The length of the CDR3 is 12 residues. Deletions cut 5 bases from V and 6 bases from J, with 10 bases between. Germline V gene lookup returns CDR1 PRHDT and CDR2 FYEKMQ (reference sequence).

The chain uses TRBV28 and TRBJ2-3; 11 nucleotides agree with TRBD2. This CDR3 has 15 residues. The V segment lost 4 bases and the J segment 4 bases; nucleotides outside the gene matches: 4. Germline CDR1 reads MDHEN; CDR2 reads SYDVKM. DNA of the CDR3: TGTGCCAGCAGTTCACTAGCGGGAGAGCCAGATACGCAGTATTTT. It translates to CASSSLAGEPDTQYF.

This chain connects TRBV5-4 to TRBJ1-1; D is ambiguous. In germline, CDR1 is SGHNT, CDR2 YYREEE (reference sequence). The CDR3 is 14 residues long. Trimming removed 5 bases from V and 3 bases from J, with 14 bases in between. The CDR3 spells CASRPGLGDTEAFF. DNA for the CDR3: TGTGCCAGCAGACCCGGATTGGGAGACACTGAAGCTTTCTTT.

The V call is TRBV19, the J call TRBJ1-1, with D tentatively TRBD1 (6 bases). Trimming took 3 bases from V and 5 from J, leaving 13 bases between them. Germline V CDR1 and CDR2: LNHDA, SQIVND (reference sequence). The CDR3 extends over 14 amino acids. The CDR3 sequence is CASSMGGSRTEAFF. The CDR3 nucleotides read TGTGCCAGTAGTATGGGGGGCTCGCGAACTGAAGCTTTCTTT.

This chain connects TRBV11-2 to TRBJ2-1; 12 nucleotides match TRBD2. Trimming removed 5 bases from V and 0 bases from J; junction bases left unmatched: 17. Germline assignment: CDR1 SGHAT and CDR2 FQNNGV. This CDR3 contains 21 residues. DNA for the CDR3: TGTGCCAGCAGCCCGTATCTACCGGGACTAGCGGGCCCGAGCTCCTACAATGAGCAGTTCTTC. This sequence encodes CASSPYLPGLAGPSSYNEQFF.

The chain has TRBV18 and TRBJ1-1; no clear D. The ends were cut back, 4 bases at V and 4 bases at J, with 10 bases in the middle. This CDR3 has 13 residues. Germline V lookup: CDR1 KGHSH, CDR2 LQKENI. In DNA, the CDR3 is TGTGCCAGCTCACTCGAGGAAGGCACTGAAGCTTTCTTT. It codes for CASSLEEGTEAFF.

This clonotype was seen at least ten times. The chain is built from TRBV11-2 and TRBJ2-3; D ambiguous. The CDR3 runs 13 residues. CDR1 and CDR2 from the germline V gene are SGHAT and FQNNGV. V shed 0 bases and J shed 8 bases, with 9 bases lying between them. In nucleotides, the CDR3 is TGTGCCAGCAGCTTAGATCCAGCGCGTACGCAGTATTTT. It specifies CASSLDPARTQYF.

This clonotype has at least ten counts. The chain has TRBV18 and TRBJ2-2; D call uncertain. CDR1 and CDR2 from the germline V gene are KGHSH and LQKENI. The length of the CDR3 is 12 residues. Trimming stripped 2 bases from V and 7 bases from J, with 5 bases between. CDR3 in DNA: TGTGCCAGCTCACCAGGGGACGGGGAGCTGTTTTTT. Translated, it gives CASSPGDGELFF.

The chain joins TRBV27 to TRBJ2-1, with TRBD2 identical over 10 bases. With 5 bases clipped from V and 8 bases from J, the junction kept 6 bases outside the gene matches. Germline V lookup: CDR1 MNHEY, CDR2 SMNVEV (reference sequence). This CDR3 is built from 14 residues. CDR3 coding DNA: TGTGCCAGCAGTGGACTAGCGGAACTTCATGAGCAGTTCTTC. It yields the protein CASSGLAELHEQFF.

There are a few counts of this clonotype. The chain employs TRBV4-2 and TRBJ2-1, with TRBD2 matching 7 bases. CDR1 LGHNA and CDR2 YNFKEQ come from the germline V gene. The CDR3 loop spans 15 amino acids. V shed 1 base, J shed 3 bases, and the junction held 3 bases outside the gene matches. This chain's CDR3 is CASSQARESYNEQFF. Written as DNA, the CDR3 is TGTGCCAGCAGCCAAGCGCGGGAGAGCTACAATGAGCAGTTCTTC.

The chain couples TRBV3-1 to TRBJ2-1; 12 bases are a match to TRBD2. The CDR3 length is 15 residues. Germline CDR1 LGHDT, CDR2 YNNKEL (reference sequence). V gave up 4 bases and J gave up 9 bases; unmatched junction bases: 7. The CDR3 DNA sequence: TGTGCCAGCAGCCCGCGACTAGCGGGAGAAGGTGAGCAGTTCTTC. It encodes CASSPRLAGEGEQFF.

This clonotype turned up a few times. The rearrangement joins TRBV7-9 to TRBJ2-1; D perhaps matches TRBD2 (7 bases). Germline loops: CDR1 SEHNR, CDR2 FQNEAQ (reference sequence). This CDR3 spans 14 amino acids. V was shortened by 7 bases and J by 3 bases, with 13 bases between the two germline ends. The CDR3 nucleotides are TGTGCCAGCAACAGGGAGGGGCTCTACAATGAGCAGTTCTTC. Translated: CASNREGLYNEQFF.

The chain combines TRBV6-5 with TRBJ2-7; 9 bases map to TRBD1. The CDR3 is made up of 17 amino acids. Germline CDR1 reads MNHEY; CDR2 reads SVGAGI. After removal of 0 bases from V and 7 bases from J, the junction contained 13 bases not matched to a gene. The CDR3 DNA sequence: TGTGCCAGCAGTTACTCGATCCGGGGACAGGGCGTTAGGGAGCAGTACTTC. Amino acid sequence: CASSYSIRGQGVREQYF.

This clonotype was counted a few times. The V call is TRBV10-3, the J call TRBJ2-5, with 8 positions matching TRBD1. CDR3 length equals 14 residues. V shed 6 bases and J 4 bases; nucleotides not matched to a gene: 7. CDR1 ENHRY and CDR2 SYGVKD come from the germline V gene. The DNA of the CDR3 is TGTGCCATCAGGAAGACAGGGGTGGGAGAGACCCAGTACTTC. Protein: CAIRKTGVGETQYF.

This clonotype has more than one count but fewer than ten. V usage is TRBV30 and J usage is TRBJ1-6, with D uncertain. Germline-derived CDR1 and CDR2 are GTSNPN and SVGIG (reference sequence). This CDR3 contains 13 residues. CDR3 in DNA: TGTGCGTCGAGTGAAAACCCTAATTCACCCCTCCACTTT. As protein: CASSENPNSPLHF.

There are many counts of this clonotype. The J gene is TRBJ1-1, the V gene TRBV5-6, with TRBD1 as a possible D gene (5 bases). V was cut by 2 bases and J by 5 bases, with 13 bases left in between. Germline V gives CDR1 SGHDT, CDR2 YYEEEE. The CDR3 totals 14 residues. CDR3 region: CASSLSAGMTEAFF. The CDR3 DNA reads TGTGCCAGCAGCTTAAGTGCAGGGATGACTGAAGCTTTCTTT.

This clonotype occurred a few times. The chain employs TRBV7-6 and TRBJ2-1, with 9 positions matching TRBD2. Germline V gene lookup returns CDR1 SGHVS and CDR2 FNYEAQ. This CDR3 is built from 15 residues. With V trimmed by 4 bases and J by 6 bases, 7 bases remained unmatched. The CDR3 DNA sequence: TGTGCCAGCAGCTCGGGACTAGCCATGGGCAATGAGCAGTTCTTC. This translates into CASSSGLAMGNEQFF.

This clonotype was seen at least ten times. The chain is built from TRBV28 and TRBJ2-1; 14 nucleotides agree with TRBD2. The CDR3 is 17 amino acids. The ends lost 5 bases at V and 2 bases at J; junction bases unmatched: 5. Germline CDR1 reads MDHEN; CDR2 reads SYDVKM. The CDR3 coding sequence is TGTGCCAGCAGTACTCCGGGACTAGCGGGAGCCTACAATGAGCAGTTCTTC. Translation: CASSTPGLAGAYNEQFF.

This clonotype was seen a handful of times. The chain joins TRBV7-9 to TRBJ1-4; D remains unclear. Germline V gene sequence: CDR1 SEHNR, CDR2 FQNEAQ (reference sequence). CDR3 length: 15 amino acids. V lost 5 bases to trimming and J lost 8 bases, with 18 bases between them. This CDR3 reads CASSPRSHGYEKLFF. The CDR3 DNA sequence: TGTGCCAGCAGCCCTAGGTCCCATGGTTACGAAAAACTGTTTTTT.

This clonotype was detected a few times. V gene TRBV7-2 combines with J gene TRBJ2-7; a possible D gene is TRBD1 (5 bases). Trimming left V 3 bases short and J 6 bases short, with 18 bases between. The CDR3 consists of 15 residues. CDR1 SGHTA and CDR2 FQGNSA come from the germline V gene. CDR3 sequence (DNA): TGTGCCAGCAGCTTCTTCCCCGATGGGGCGAGCGAGCAGTACTTC. This codes for CASSFFPDGASEQYF.

This clonotype occurred a few times. V and J are TRBV27 and TRBJ2-5; TRBD1 or TRBD2 may be the D gene (5 bases each). Trimming removed 6 bases from V and 7 bases from J, with 12 bases in between. Germline V CDR1 and CDR2: MNHEY, SMNVEV (reference sequence). The CDR3 sequence is 12 residues long. The CDR3 DNA sequence: TGTGCCAGCAGCGCCGGGGCGGGGACCCAGTACTTC. Translated: CASSAGAGTQYF.